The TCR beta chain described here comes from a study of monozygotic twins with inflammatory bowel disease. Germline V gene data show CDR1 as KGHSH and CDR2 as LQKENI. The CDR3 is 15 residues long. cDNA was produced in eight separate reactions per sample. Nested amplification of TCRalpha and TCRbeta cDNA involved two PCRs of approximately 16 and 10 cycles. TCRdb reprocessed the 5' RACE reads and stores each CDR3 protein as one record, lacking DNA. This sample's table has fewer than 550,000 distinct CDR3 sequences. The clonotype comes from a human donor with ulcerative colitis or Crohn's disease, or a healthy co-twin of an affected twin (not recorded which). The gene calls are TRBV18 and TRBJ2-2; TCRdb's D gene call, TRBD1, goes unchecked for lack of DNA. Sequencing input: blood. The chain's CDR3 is CASSSETGNTGELFF.